This paragraph reports one T cell receptor beta chain. This specimen belongs to a study of technical replicates of blood from a handful of donors. Germline V CDR1 and CDR2: MDHEN, SYDVKM. The germline V and J ends were trimmed by 4 bases and 0 bases, with 4 bases remaining between them. CDR3 length: 13 residues. Assay used: immunoSEQ multiplex PCR; TCRdb lists only in-frame clones, some missing. The repertoire holds around 89,000 clones, with approximately 93% as singletons. This chain connects TRBV28 to TRBJ1-3; D is undetermined. This TCR was sampled from a human donor in good health. Sequencing was performed on T cells isolated from PBMCs. The CDR3, as DNA: TGTGCCAGCAGTTCTTTCTCTGGAAACACCATATATTTT. As protein: CASSSFSGNTIYF.